The next 16 T cell receptor beta chains were all read from a single sample in a study of Ad26.COV2.S vaccination and SARS-CoV-2 variants. Repertoires were generated with immunoSEQ multiplex PCR, while TCRdb's copy carries only in-frame clones and drops some. The sample has more than 150,000 clones; around nine tenths are singletons. The specimen was peripheral blood, collected after recovery from COVID-19. The receptors come from a human donor who had recovered from COVID-19.

The rearrangement uses TRBV28 and TRBJ2-7; the D gene is possibly TRBD1 (6 bases). The CDR3 contains 15 residues. Germline assignment: CDR1 MDHEN and CDR2 SYDVKM. Deletions cut 6 bases from V and 0 bases from J, with 15 bases between. The CDR3: CASSYMGASSYEQYF. The CDR3 DNA is TGTGCCAGCAGCTACATGGGGGCGAGCTCCTACGAGCAGTACTTC.

This sequence joins TRBV2 and TRBJ2-7; D gene uncertain. CDR3 size: 19 residues. With 4 bases removed from V and 0 bases from J, the gap between germline ends came to 25 bases. The germline V gene encodes CDR1 SNHLY and CDR2 FYNNEI. The CDR3 coding sequence is TGTGCCAGCAGTGTGAGCACCCTAGGAACAGATAAAAGCTCCTACGAGCAGTACTTC. It encodes CASSVSTLGTDKSSYEQYF. Drawing the rest from reference TRBV2 and TRBJ2-7, the complete variable domain is EPEVTQTPSHQVTQMGQEVILRCVPISNHLYFYWYRQILGQKVEFLVSFYNNEISEKSEIFDDQFSVERPDGSNFTLKIRSTKLEDSAMYFCASSVSTLGTDKSSYEQYFGPGTRLTVT.

The chain joins TRBV11-2 to TRBJ1-1; 7 nucleotides agree with TRBD1. CDR1 and CDR2 from the germline V gene are SGHAT and FQNNGV. V was clipped by 6 bases and J by 3 bases; unmatched bases: 13. This CDR3 comprises 16 residues. CDR3 nucleotides: TGTGCCAGCAGGAGGGGATTGAGGGGGCTCGACACTGAAGCTTTCTTT. Its protein product is CASRRGLRGLDTEAFF.

The chain carries TRBV2 and TRBJ1-3; the match to TRBD1 covers 7 bases. J lost 6 bases, V lost 6 bases, and 8 bases had no gene match. Germline V lookup: CDR1 SNHLY, CDR2 FYNNEI. The CDR3 extends over 14 amino acids. The CDR3 protein is CASRLGGQLNTIYF. CDR3 DNA sequence: TGTGCCAGCAGACTAGGGGGACAGTTAAACACCATATATTTT.

The genes are TRBV16 and TRBJ1-2; D not resolved. Trimming shortened V by 2 bases and J by 5 bases, and 9 bases separated the two germline ends. The CDR3 extends over 13 amino acids. Per germline, CDR1 KGHSY and CDR2 FQNENV. The CDR3 nucleotides are TGTGCCAGCAGCCAAGTCCGTTTTTATGGCTACACCTTC. It encodes CASSQVRFYGYTF.

V and J are TRBV3-1 (or the pseudogene TRBV3-2) and TRBJ2-1; D is possibly TRBD1 (6 bases). V was trimmed by 6 bases and J by 9 bases, leaving 12 bases between them. The CDR3 has 12 residues. The germline V gene has CDR1 LGHDT and CDR2 YNNKEL (reference sequence). Written as DNA, the CDR3 is TGTGCCAGCAGAGGGCCCAGGGGTGAGCAGTTCTTC. Translated, it gives CASRGPRGEQFF.

The chain joins TRBV2 to TRBJ2-1; 7 bases map to TRBD2. CDR3 length: 15 amino acids. The V gene end was trimmed by 3 bases and the J gene end by 6 bases; junction bases not matched to a gene: 8. Germline V CDR1 and CDR2: SNHLY, FYNNEI. DNA for the CDR3: TGTGCCAGCAGTGAGATCGGGGTAGCGGGCAATGAGCAGTTCTTC. It translates to CASSEIGVAGNEQFF.

The rearrangement joins TRBV5-6 to TRBJ1-2, with 11 positions matching TRBD1. The germline V gene encodes CDR1 SGHDT and CDR2 YYEEEE. J gave up 5 bases and V 3 bases, and 0 bases lay outside the gene matches. This CDR3 spans 13 amino acids. This chain's CDR3 is CASSWDRGYGYTF. The CDR3 coding sequence is TGTGCCAGCAGCTGGGACAGGGGGTATGGCTACACCTTC.

The V gene is TRBV6-5, the J gene TRBJ1-1; tentatively, D is TRBD1 (5 bases). Germline V lookup: CDR1 MNHEY, CDR2 SVGAGI. The V gene lost 5 bases and the J gene lost 1 base, with 11 bases spanning the gap. The CDR3 is 14 amino acids. The CDR3 loop is CASSHTQGNTEAFF. DNA of the CDR3: TGTGCCAGCAGTCATACTCAGGGGAACACTGAAGCTTTCTTT.

The chain is built from TRBV11-3 and TRBJ1-5, with no clear D. V lost 6 bases to trimming and J lost 9 bases, with 15 bases between them. Germline CDR1 reads SGHNT; CDR2 reads YENEEA. The length of the CDR3 is 13 residues. CDR3 coding DNA: TGTGCCAGCAGTCAACTAAGGCTGCGGCCCCAGCATTTT. Residues: CASSQLRLRPQHF.

This clone was observed a handful of times. The CDR3, as DNA: TGTGCCAGCAGCTCAAGGACAGAGAATCCCTACGAGCAGTACTTC. Translating gives CASSSRTENPYEQYF. This chain connects TRBV5-4 to TRBJ2-7; D is perhaps TRBD1 (6 bases). Germline CDR1 and CDR2: SGHNT and YYREEE (reference sequence). V was trimmed by 3 bases and J by 2 bases, leaving 15 bases between them. There are 15 residues in the CDR3.

This chain joins TRBV2 and TRBJ2-1, with D possibly being TRBD2 (6 bases). V was trimmed by 3 bases and J by 1 base, leaving 7 bases between them. The germline CDR1 and CDR2 sequences are SNHLY and FYNNEI. The length of the CDR3 is 14 residues. The CDR3 nucleotides are TGTGCCAGCAGTGAGCGGGGTTCCTACAATGAGCAGTTCTTC. It encodes CASSERGSYNEQFF.

V gene TRBV7-9 combines with J gene TRBJ1-2, with D perhaps matching TRBD1 (5 bases). Germline CDR1 SEHNR, CDR2 FQNEAQ (reference sequence). The V end lost 8 bases, the J end lost 5 bases, and 15 bases lay between the germline ends. There are 13 residues in the CDR3. The CDR3 DNA reads TGTGCCAGCTCCCCCGACAGTTGGTATGGCTACACCTTC. This codes for CASSPDSWYGYTF.

About this clone itself: This specimen includes other DNA sequences encoding the same CDR3. This chain uses TRBV5-6 with TRBJ2-5, with TRBD2 matching over 7 bases. From germline, CDR1 is SGHDT and CDR2 YYEEEE. The CDR3 contains 13 residues. V trimming: 4 bases; J trimming: 5 bases; junction bases outside the gene matches: 5. DNA for the CDR3: TGTGCCAGCAGCCTTGGGGGGGAGGAGACCCAGTACTTC. Encoded protein: CASSLGGEETQYF.

The gene calls are TRBV20-1 and TRBJ2-7, with D hard to call. V was pared by 2 bases and J by 9 bases, with 8 bases between. CDR1 DFQATT and CDR2 SNEGSKA come from the germline V gene (reference sequence). The CDR3 runs to 10 residues. Written as DNA, the CDR3 is TGCAGTGCTAGAACTAAGGGGCAGTACTTC. It encodes CSARTKGQYF.

The chain joins TRBV19 to TRBJ1-2; D not resolved. Trimming took off 5 bases at V and 7 bases at J, with 14 bases between the two ends. Germline V gene data show CDR1 as LNHDA and CDR2 as SQIVND (reference sequence). The CDR3 extends over 13 amino acids. As DNA, the CDR3 is TGTGCCAGTAGTGCAGCTACCTGGACTGGCTACACCTTC. Its translation is CASSAATWTGYTF.